Presented here are 13 T cell receptor beta chains from one specimen sequenced in a study of T-cell memory formation after mild COVID-19. TCRdb called the 5' RACE reads again in MiXCR, with one record for every CDR3 protein. Among 300,000 or so distinct CDR3 sequences, roughly 16% were seen once, and the ten largest hold around 23%. Source material: PBMCs or a T cell subset sorted from them (not recorded which). The receptors originated from a man aged 18 to 29 who had mild COVID-19 (a few samples of this study predate the infection). Cell type and time point are not known.

This clonotype was detected many times. The V call is TRBV3-1, the J call TRBJ2-2, with unresolved D. The CDR3 runs 16 residues. Per the germline V gene, CDR1 is LGHDT and CDR2 is YNNKEL (reference sequence). Trimming left V 6 bases short and J 0 bases short, with 14 bases between. The CDR3 here is CASSPTVSTNTGELFF. The DNA for the CDR3 is TGTGCCAGCAGTCCGACCGTGTCCACGAACACCGGGGAGCTGTTTTTT. The full variable domain, in which reference TRBV3-1 and TRBJ2-2 provide the parts outside the CDR3, is DTAVSQTPKYLVTQMGNDKSIKCEQNLGHDTMYWYKQDSKKFLKIMFSYNNKELIINETVPNRFSPKSPDKAHLNLHINSLELGDSAVYFCASSPTVSTNTGELFFGEGSRLTVL.

This clonotype was counted only a few times. CDR3 sequence: CASTLIQGAEAFF. CDR3 nucleotide sequence: TGCGCCAGCACCTTAATCCAGGGAGCTGAAGCTTTCTTT. The V call is TRBV5-1, the J call TRBJ1-1; maybe TRBD1 (5 bases). The germline gives CDR1 SGHRS, CDR2 YFSETQ. The CDR3 length is 13 residues. Trimming removed 6 bases at V and 6 bases at J, with 15 bases between. Based on the CDR3 plus reference TRBV5-1 and TRBJ1-1, the full variable domain is KAGVTQTPRYLIKTRGQQVTLSCSPISGHRSVSWYQQTPGQGLQFLFEYFSETQRNKGNFPGRFSGRQFSNSRSEMNVSTLELGDSALYLCASTLIQGAEAFFGQGTRLTVV.

The chain is built from TRBV12-3 or TRBV12-4 and TRBJ2-3; the match to TRBD1 covers 7 bases. This CDR3 spans 16 amino acids. V was pared by 6 bases and J by 1 base, with 10 bases of the junction left unmatched. Here the CDR3 DNA reads TGTGCCAGCAGCCCGCCGGGACAGAGACGCACAGATACGCAGTATTTT. It is translated as CASSPPGQRRTDTQYF.

The rearrangement links TRBV4-3 to TRBJ2-1; D uncertain. With 0 bases removed from V and 8 bases from J, the gap between germline ends came to 17 bases. Germline V lookup: CDR1 LGHNA, CDR2 YSLEER. CDR3 length equals 16 residues. CDR3 region: CASSQEGLTKGDEQFF. For the CDR3, the DNA is TGCGCCAGCAGCCAAGAAGGGCTAACGAAAGGCGATGAGCAGTTCTTC.

The chain carries TRBV7-3 and TRBJ2-7; no firm D call. The CDR3 loop spans 13 amino acids. From germline, CDR1 is SGHTA and CDR2 FQGTGA. Trimming took off 4 bases at V and 3 bases at J, with 10 bases between the two ends. In DNA, the CDR3 is TGTGCCAGCAGCTCACAATCCGGCTACGAGCAGTACTTC. This codes for CASSSQSGYEQYF.

The chain recombines TRBV20-1 with TRBJ2-2; D may be TRBD1 (5 bases). The ends were cut back, 6 bases at V and 6 bases at J, with 14 bases in the middle. The CDR3 has 13 residues. The germline CDR1 and CDR2 sequences are DFQATT and SNEGSKA (reference sequence). The CDR3 here is CSADLGVPGELFF. CDR3 in DNA: TGCAGTGCCGACCTAGGGGTCCCCGGGGAGCTGTTTTTT.

This clonotype was seen a handful of times. The V and J genes are TRBV7-2 and TRBJ1-1; D perhaps matches TRBD1 (6 bases). The CDR3 loop spans 13 amino acids. Germline CDR1 and CDR2: SGHTA and FQGNSA. V lost 3 bases, J lost 4 bases, and 9 bases lay in between. The DNA of the CDR3 is TGTGCCAGCAGCTTCAGGGGCCCCACTGAAGCTTTCTTT. The encoded protein is CASSFRGPTEAFF.

The gene calls are TRBV28 and TRBJ2-2; 7 bases line up with TRBD2. Germline V gene data show CDR1 as MDHEN and CDR2 as SYDVKM. The CDR3 runs 14 residues. J lost 6 bases, V lost 11 bases, and 12 bases had no gene match. CDR3 nucleotides: TGTGCCTCCACACTGGCGGGGGATCCCGGGGAGCTGTTTTTT. It translates to CASTLAGDPGELFF.

The CDR3 is CASSPRDRAGSTGELFF. The DNA for the CDR3 is TGTGCCAGCAGCCCTAGGGACAGGGCAGGGTCAACCGGGGAGCTGTTTTTT. J is TRBJ2-2 and V is TRBV9, with TRBD1 identical over 9 bases. The CDR3 loop spans 17 amino acids. The germline gives CDR1 SGDLS, CDR2 YYNGEE. The junction had 12 bases not matched to a gene; V was cut back by 4 bases and J by 5 bases. The entire variable domain, with the rest obtained from reference TRBV9 and TRBJ2-2, is as follows: DSGVTQTPKHLITATGQRVTLRCSPRSGDLSVYWYQQSLDQGLQFLIQYYNGEERAKGNILERFSAQQFPDLHSELNLSSLELGDSALYFCASSPRDRAGSTGELFFGEGSRLTVL.

This clonotype was found many times. The V gene is TRBV5-1, the J gene TRBJ1-2, with D uncertain. V shed 5 bases and J shed 8 bases, with 19 bases lying between them. Germline V gene data show CDR1 as SGHRS and CDR2 as YFSETQ. The CDR3 covers 14 residues. CDR3 in amino acids: CASSSDWGMGGYTF. CDR3 DNA sequence: TGCGCCAGCAGTTCGGATTGGGGTATGGGCGGCTACACCTTC. Filled out from reference TRBV5-1 and TRBJ1-2, the complete variable domain reads KAGVTQTPRYLIKTRGQQVTLSCSPISGHRSVSWYQQTPGQGLQFLFEYFSETQRNKGNFPGRFSGRQFSNSRSEMNVSTLELGDSALYLCASSSDWGMGGYTFGSGTRLTVV.

J is TRBJ2-2 and V is TRBV5-1; a possible D gene is TRBD1 (6 bases). CDR3 length equals 16 residues. Per the germline V gene, CDR1 is SGHRS and CDR2 is YFSETQ. The ends were cut back, 0 bases at V and 2 bases at J, with 11 bases in the middle. CDR3 residues: CASSLGRGRNTGELFF. CDR3 coding DNA: TGCGCCAGCAGCTTGGGTAGGGGGAGAAACACCGGGGAGCTGTTTTTT.

This clonotype came up a few times. This CDR3 is CAPTPCTFGDEQFF. The CDR3, as DNA: TGTGCCCCAACACCCTGCACGTTCGGGGATGAGCAGTTCTTC. This chain links TRBV24-1 with TRBJ2-1; perhaps TRBD2 as D (5 bases). The ends were cut back, 12 bases at V and 8 bases at J, with 22 bases in the middle. CDR3 size: 14 residues. Germline CDR1 reads KGHDR; CDR2 reads SFDVKD.

The CDR3 reads CASRREGATEAFF. The DNA for the CDR3 is TGTGCCAGCAGAAGAGAGGGGGCGACTGAAGCTTTCTTT. The rearrangement uses TRBV11-1 and TRBJ1-1, with 7 positions matching TRBD1. J gave up 5 bases and V 6 bases, and 6 bases lay outside the gene matches. The CDR3 has 13 amino acids. In germline, CDR1 is SGHAT, CDR2 FQDESV (reference sequence).